These T cell receptor beta chains were read from a single sample in a study of CD8+CD57+ T cells in acquired aplastic anemia. TCRdb fed the reads into MiXCR, producing one record per CDR3 protein. The repertoire includes more than 70,000 distinct CDR3 sequences, roughly three quarters of them detected once, and 80% to 90% sits in the top ten. Sequencing was done on a sample of sorted CD4+, CD8+, or CD8+CD57+ T cells (not recorded which) from PBMCs. The receptors derive from a human donor with aplastic anemia. Each CDR3 is given with its conserved first and last residue. The D gene is left open where the match is weak. The size entry is marked missing in some rows and otherwise reads once, few, many or a size class.

V: TRBV15
length: 17
size: NA
D: TRBD1
J: TRBJ1-2
CDR3: CATSREGTEDFSYGYTF
DNA: TGTGCCACCAGCAGAGAAGGGACAGAGGATTTTTCCTATGGCTACACCTTC

V: TRBV10-3
length: 16
size: NA
D: TRBD1
J: TRBJ1-6
CDR3: CAIRAGQANYNSPLHF
DNA: TGTGCCATCAGGGCGGGACAGGCGAACTATAATTCACCCCTCCACTTT

V: TRBV7-6
length: 13
size: many
D: NA
J: TRBJ2-3
CDR3: CVFPPIHTDTQYF
DNA: TGTGTCTTTCCTCCAATTCACACAGATACGCAGTATTTT

V: TRBV7-2
length: 10
size: NA
D: NA
J: TRBJ1-5
CDR3: CASSHRNQHF
DNA: TGCGCCAGCAGCCATAGGAACCAGCATTTT

V: TRBV7-8
length: 16
size: NA
D: NA
J: TRBJ1-4
CDR3: CASSLRFRGSNEKLFF
DNA: TGTGCCAGCAGCTTAAGGTTTAGGGGTTCGAATGAAAAACTGTTTTTT

V: TRBV5-1
length: 14
size: once
D: NA
J: TRBJ1-1
CDR3: CASSLSGVNTEAFF
DNA: TGCGCCAGCAGCTTGAGTGGGGTGAACACTGAAGCTTTCTTT

V: TRBV7-9
length: 12
size: few
D: NA
J: TRBJ1-2
CDR3: CASSFGSYGYTF
DNA: TGTGCCAGCAGCTTTGGGTCTTATGGCTACACCTTC

V: TRBV2
length: 16
size: many
D: NA
J: TRBJ1-3
CDR3: CASSAPTGISGNTIYF
DNA: TGTGCCAGCAGTGCCCCGACAGGAATTTCTGGAAACACCATATATTTT

V: TRBV29-1
length: 13
size: NA
D: NA
J: TRBJ1-5
CDR3: CSVELGSNQPQHF
DNA: TGCAGCGTTGAACTAGGTAGCAATCAGCCCCAGCATTTT

V: TRBV2
length: 15
size: NA
D: NA
J: TRBJ1-2
CDR3: CASSEGPGEVLGYTF
DNA: TGTGCCAGCAGTGAAGGCCCGGGAGAGGTTTTAGGCTACACCTTC

V: TRBV10-3
length: 14
size: NA
D: NA
J: TRBJ1-6
CDR3: CAISAGQRNSPLHF
DNA: TGTGCCATCAGTGCAGGACAGCGTAATTCACCCCTCCACTTT

V: TRBV24-1
length: 14
size: NA
D: NA
J: TRBJ2-3
CDR3: CATSETGDSDTQYF
DNA: TGTGCCACCAGCGAAACCGGGGATTCAGATACGCAGTATTTT

V: TRBV7-9
length: 13
size: once
D: NA
J: TRBJ2-7
CDR3: CAIGDGTSYEQYF
DNA: TGTGCCATAGGGGACGGGACCTCCTACGAGCAGTACTTC

V: TRBV10-2
length: 16
size: NA
D: TRBD2
J: TRBJ2-3
CDR3: CASSEPSSGGTDTQYF
DNA: TGCGCCAGCAGTGAGCCCTCTAGCGGGGGGACAGATACGCAGTATTTT

V: TRBV20-1
length: 14
size: NA
D: NA
J: TRBJ2-7
CDR3: CSASVPGHDYEQYF
DNA: TGCAGTGCTAGCGTCCCGGGACACGACTACGAGCAGTACTTC

V: TRBV9
length: 17
size: NA
D: NA
J: TRBJ2-1
CDR3: CASSVATLGISYNEQFF
DNA: TGTGCCAGCAGCGTAGCTACGCTGGGGATTTCCTACAATGAGCAGTTCTTC

V: TRBV7-9
length: 15
size: NA
D: TRBD1
J: TRBJ2-5
CDR3: CASSHYRGWWETQYF
DNA: TGTGCCAGCAGCCACTACAGGGGTTGGTGGGAGACCCAGTACTTC

V: TRBV7-3
length: 15
size: many
D: TRBD2
J: TRBJ2-3
CDR3: CAGHSGNPLSDTQYF
DNA: TGTGCCGGCCATAGCGGGAACCCCCTCTCAGATACGCAGTATTTT

V: TRBV6-1
length: 16
size: NA
D: NA
J: TRBJ2-3
CDR3: CASSPTPGPLTDTQYF
DNA: TGTGCCAGCAGCCCCACCCCGGGACCCCTAACAGATACGCAGTATTTT

V: TRBV11-1
length: 17
size: NA
D: TRBD1
J: TRBJ1-1
CDR3: CASSLGQGAGRNTEAFF
DNA: TGTGCCAGCAGCTTAGGACAGGGGGCAGGTAGGAACACTGAAGCTTTCTTT

V: TRBV2
length: 15
size: few
D: NA
J: TRBJ2-2
CDR3: CASSEAAVNTGKLFF
DNA: TGTGCCAGCAGTGAGGCGGCGGTGAACACCGGGAAGCTGTTTTTT

V: TRBV29-1
length: 10
size: NA
D: NA
J: TRBJ2-3
CDR3: CSVGEDTQYF
DNA: TGCAGCGTTGGGGAAGATACGCAGTATTTT

V: TRBV11-1
length: 15
size: NA
D: TRBD2
J: TRBJ2-1
CDR3: CASSRSSGGSDEQFF
DNA: TGTGCCAGCAGCCGTTCTAGCGGGGGGAGCGATGAGCAGTTCTTC

V: TRBV4-1
length: 13
size: NA
D: TRBD1
J: TRBJ2-7
CDR3: CASTQGAGYEQYF
DNA: TGCGCCAGCACACAGGGGGCGGGCTACGAGCAGTACTTC

V: TRBV14
length: 20
size: NA
D: TRBD2
J: TRBJ2-1
CDR3: CASSQEGPGNHGRAYNEQFF
DNA: TGTGCCAGCAGCCAAGAGGGTCCAGGGAATCACGGGAGGGCCTACAATGAGCAGTTCTTC

V: TRBV25-1
length: 15
size: few
D: NA
J: TRBJ2-1
CDR3: CASEETGPKRGEQFF
DNA: TGTGCCAGCGAGGAGACCGGGCCAAAAAGGGGTGAGCAGTTCTTC

V: TRBV10-2
length: 12
size: few
D: NA
J: TRBJ1-1
CDR3: CASRRGDTEAFF
DNA: TGCGCCAGCAGAAGGGGTGACACTGAAGCTTTCTTT

V: TRBV7-3
length: 14
size: NA
D: TRBD2
J: TRBJ2-5
CDR3: CASSLAALGETQYF
DNA: TGTGCCAGCAGTCTAGCGGCCTTGGGTGAGACCCAGTACTTC

V: TRBV29-1
length: 13
size: NA
D: NA
J: TRBJ1-1
CDR3: CSVVRDGGTEAFF
DNA: TGCAGCGTAGTCAGGGACGGGGGCACTGAAGCTTTCTTT

V: TRBV6-5
length: 15
size: NA
D: NA
J: TRBJ2-7
CDR3: CASSYFRGGVYEQYF
DNA: TGTGCCAGCAGTTACTTTCGGGGCGGGGTCTACGAGCAGTACTTC

V: TRBV2
length: 13
size: NA
D: NA
J: TRBJ2-7
CDR3: CASSSGSPYEQYF
DNA: TGTGCCAGCAGTAGCGGGTCCCCCTACGAGCAGTACTTC

V: TRBV7-3
length: 13
size: few
D: NA
J: TRBJ2-7
CDR3: CASSSQQGYEQYF
DNA: TGTGCCAGCAGCTCCCAACAGGGCTACGAGCAGTACTTC

V: TRBV9
length: 15
size: few
D: TRBD2
J: TRBJ2-5
CDR3: CASSVSGNGYNEQYF
DNA: TGTGCCAGCAGCGTAAGCGGGAACGGATACAATGAGCAGTACTTC

V: TRBV7-2
length: 15
size: few
D: NA
J: TRBJ2-7
CDR3: CASSLRTGRAYEQYF
DNA: TGTGCCAGCAGCTTACGGACAGGGAGGGCCTACGAGCAGTACTTC

V: TRBV24-1
length: 13
size: NA
D: NA
J: TRBJ2-3
CDR3: CATGGDNADTQYF
DNA: TGTGCCACGGGGGGGGACAACGCAGATACGCAGTATTTT

V: TRBV7-6
length: 13
size: NA
D: NA
J: TRBJ1-1
CDR3: CASKRGTNTEAFF
DNA: TGTGCCAGCAAAAGGGGGACGAACACTGAAGCTTTCTTT